The 4 T cell receptor beta chains below were found in one sample sequenced in a study of T-cell reconstitution after alpha-beta-depleted transplantation in children. TCRbeta library preparation incorporated unique molecular identifiers. TCRdb itself ran the PCR reads through MiXCR, one entry per CDR3 protein. The sample holds fewer than 400,000 distinct CDR3 sequences, roughly 22% seen once. The sample consisted of PBMCs from the stem cell graft donor, taken from the stem cell graft. These TCRs come from a human donor who donated a stem cell graft to a child with acute myeloid leukemia.

The chain couples TRBV12-3 or TRBV12-4 to TRBJ1-2; the D is unclear. The CDR3 length is 11 residues. With 1 base removed from V and 8 bases from J, the gap between germline ends came to 5 bases. The CDR3 loop reads CASSLGEGYTF. In DNA form, the CDR3 reads TGTGCCAGCAGTTTAGGCGAGGGCTACACCTTC.

In DNA, the CDR3 is TGCAGCGTTTCCGGACAACTGACAAATGGCTACACCTTC. This translates into CSVSGQLTNGYTF. The chain couples TRBV29-1 to TRBJ1-2; D is perhaps TRBD1 (5 bases). The CDR3 has 13 amino acids. Germline values: CDR1 SQVTM, CDR2 ANQGSEA. V gave up 5 bases and J gave up 6 bases, with 16 bases separating them.

This clonotype turned up a few times. The chain recombines TRBV29-1 with TRBJ2-5, with a possible D match to TRBD2 (5 bases). The V gene lost 0 bases and the J gene lost 5 bases, with 13 bases spanning the gap. Germline V gives CDR1 SQVTM, CDR2 ANQGSEA. CDR3 length: 14 amino acids. Written as DNA, the CDR3 is TGCAGCGTTGAAGATCGAGTGGCGGGTGAGACCCAGTACTTC. This translates into CSVEDRVAGETQYF.

This clonotype was detected a few times. This CDR3 is CASSNGVGYGYTF. In DNA, the CDR3 is TGTGCCAGCAGTAACGGGGTGGGGTATGGCTACACCTTC. The chain combines TRBV6-5 with TRBJ1-2; D not resolved. V was clipped by 5 bases and J by 5 bases, with 12 bases between them. CDR3 length equals 13 residues. The germline gives CDR1 MNHEY, CDR2 SVGAGI.